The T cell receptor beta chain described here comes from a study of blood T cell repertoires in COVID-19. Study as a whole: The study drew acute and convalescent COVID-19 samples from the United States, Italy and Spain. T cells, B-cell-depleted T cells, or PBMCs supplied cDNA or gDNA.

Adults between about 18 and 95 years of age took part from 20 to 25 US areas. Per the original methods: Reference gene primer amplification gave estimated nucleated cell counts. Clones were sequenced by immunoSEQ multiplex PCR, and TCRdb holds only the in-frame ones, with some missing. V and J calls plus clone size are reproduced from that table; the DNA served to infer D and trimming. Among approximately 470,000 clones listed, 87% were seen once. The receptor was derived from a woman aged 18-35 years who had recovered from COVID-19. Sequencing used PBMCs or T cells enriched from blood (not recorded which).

The CDR3 sequence: CASSKGQENTEAFF. The CDR3 region has the DNA TGTGCCAGCAGCAAAGGGCAAGAGAACACTGAAGCTTTCTTT. The chain employs TRBV21-1 and TRBJ1-1; the tabulated D call, TRBD1, remains unverified against the DNA. TRBV21-1 is a listed pseudogene. CDR3 length equals 14 residues.